This TCR beta chain was observed in a study of CD8+ T cells in alopecia areata. Study as a whole: Treatment with tofacitinib (6 to 18 months) was followed by 6 months off drug. Points from the study as a whole: TCR sharing was clearer in mice than between patients, perhaps partly owing to patient HLA diversity.

Regarding this clone: As yet, its antigen is unknown.

Sequencing used cDNA as its template, made by extracting RNA and reverse transcribing it. TCRdb keeps only in-frame clones here, not all; method: immunoSEQ multiplex PCR. The sample yields about 140,000 clones, about 51% seen once. The study team obtained lesional scalp punch biopsies and peripheral blood from alopecia areata patients. This specimen was CD4+ T cells sorted from blood, taken at week 0. This clonotype was sampled from a human donor with alopecia areata.

For the CDR3, the DNA is TGTGCCAGCAGCTCCCCGGGACTAGCGGGAGCAGATACGCAGTATTTT. The encoded protein is CASSSPGLAGADTQYF. The V and J genes are TRBV5-4 and TRBJ2-3, with 14 bases lining up with TRBD2. The CDR3 is 16 amino acids. V lost 3 bases, J lost 4 bases, and 4 bases stayed unmatched. Germline V CDR1 and CDR2: SGHNT, YYREEE (reference sequence).